These T cell receptor beta chains were read from a single sample in a study of CD4 T cells in relation to SARS-CoV-2 and coronaviruses. TCRdb keeps only in-frame clones here, not all; method: immunoSEQ multiplex PCR. The data show tens of thousands of clones, about three quarters seen once. Their recognized antigens are unknown. The source material was CD4+ T cells from PBMCs, cultured in vitro. The receptor source for this set is a human donor in good health. Each CDR3 is given with its conserved first and last residue. D genes are given only for firm matches. Where a row states a size, it is once, few, many or the class of an expanded clone; other rows omit it.

>-|TRBV2|TRBJ2-7|-
TGTGCCAGCAGTGCGGGCCTCGGCTCCTACGAGCAGTACTTC
CASSAGLGSYEQYF
>-|TRBV5-1|TRBJ1-2|-
TGCGCCAGCAGCCCGCTCGGGCCGCCCGCGAGCTATGGCTACACCTTC
CASSPLGPPASYGYTF
>-|TRBV6-5|TRBJ2-5|-
TGTGCCAGCAGTTACTCGGAACGGGGCCAAGAGACCCAGTACTTC
CASSYSERGQETQYF
>-|TRBV6-5|TRBJ2-3|-
TGTGCCGTCTCTAGCACAGATACGCAGTATTTT
CAVSSTDTQYF
>-|TRBV7-9|TRBJ2-7|-
TGTGCCAGCAGCTTAGCCCGAGGGCAGTTCGAGCAGTACTTC
CASSLARGQFEQYF
>TRBD2|TRBV25-1|TRBJ2-3|-
TGTGCCAGCAGTGAGCTAGCGGAAACAGATACGCAGTATTTT
CASSELAETDTQYF
>-|TRBV6-1|TRBJ2-6|-
TGTGCCAGCAGTGAATCCTTTTTAGGGGCTGGGGCCAACGTCCTGACTTTC
CASSESFLGAGANVLTF
>TRBD1|TRBV27|TRBJ2-7|-
TGTGCCAGCAGGCTCACAGGGGGCTACGAGCAGTACTTC
CASRLTGGYEQYF
>TRBD1|TRBV5-4|TRBJ2-3|-
TGTGCCAGCAGCTTTCCGGGACAGGGGACAGATACGCAGTATTTT
CASSFPGQGTDTQYF
>-|TRBV4-3|TRBJ2-3|-
TGCGCCAGCAGCCTCCGCATGGGGGCCCAGGGAGATACGCAGTATTTT
CASSLRMGAQGDTQYF
>TRBD1|TRBV2|TRBJ1-6|few
TGTGCCAGCCGCCGGGACAGAGGTTCACCCCTCCACTTT
CASRRDRGSPLHF
>-|TRBV7-6|TRBJ1-1|few
TGTGCCAGCAGCCGGTGGCCGGGGAGGGAGTCCGCTTTCTTT
CASSRWPGRESAFF
>TRBD1|TRBV19|TRBJ1-2|-
TGTGCCAGTAGTGGGTCTACCGGGACAGGCTATACAAATGGCTACACCTTC
CASSGSTGTGYTNGYTF
>TRBD1|TRBV5-5|TRBJ1-4|-
TGTGCCAGCAGCCTGACCGGGGACAGGGGGTTACCTAATGAAAAACTGTTTTTT
CASSLTGDRGLPNEKLFF
>TRBD2|TRBV5-1|TRBJ2-7|-
TGCGCCAGCAGCTCGACCGGGACTAGCGGGAGTGGCGAGCAGTACTTC
CASSSTGTSGSGEQYF
>-|TRBV7-9|TRBJ1-6|-
TGTGCCAGCAGCTCATCGACGGGGAGAAATTCACCCCTCCACTTT
CASSSSTGRNSPLHF
>-|TRBV3-1/TRBV3-2|TRBJ1-1|-
TGTGCCAGCAGCCAAGAAAATGGCGGGGCTGAAGCTTTCTTT
CASSQENGGAEAFF
>TRBD2|TRBV7-2|TRBJ2-3|-
TGTGCCAGCAGCCTCCAGGCTAGCGGGAGGTTGGCCACAGATACGCAGTATTTT
CASSLQASGRLATDTQYF
>-|TRBV7-9|TRBJ1-2|-
TGTGCCAGCAGCTTACAGGGCTTGGATTCTAACTATGGCTACACCTTC
CASSLQGLDSNYGYTF
>-|TRBV7-2|TRBJ2-1|-
TGTGCCAGCAGCTTAGGGGGGGCGTTGAATGAGCAGTTCTTC
CASSLGGALNEQFF
>TRBD1|TRBV25-1|TRBJ2-3|-
TGTGCCAGCAGTGTCCGGACAGGGGGGGGCACAGATACGCAGTATTTT
CASSVRTGGGTDTQYF
>-|TRBV18|TRBJ2-7|-
TGTGCCAGCTCACGGGCGGACGGTTCATACGAGCAGTACTTC
CASSRADGSYEQYF
>-|TRBV6-2/TRBV6-3|TRBJ2-3|few
TGTGCCAGCAGCCTCAATAGCGGAAGCACAGATACGCAGTATTTT
CASSLNSGSTDTQYF
>-|TRBV4-1|TRBJ1-1|few
TGCGCCAGCAGCCAAGTGCCGCCAATGATGAACACTGAAGCTTTCTTT
CASSQVPPMMNTEAFF
>TRBD1|TRBV29-1|TRBJ1-1|-
TGCAGCGTTGAAGTGGCAGGGGGCAACACTGAAGCTTTCTTT
CSVEVAGGNTEAFF
>-|TRBV4-2|TRBJ1-5|-
TGTGCCAGCAGCCAAGAACAAGTAAATCAGCCCCAGCATTTT
CASSQEQVNQPQHF
>TRBD2|TRBV7-2|TRBJ2-3|-
TGTGCCAGCAGCTTAAGCGGGGGGCGAAGCACAGATACGCAGTATTTT
CASSLSGGRSTDTQYF
>TRBD1|TRBV5-1|TRBJ2-6|-
TGCGCCAGCAGAACGGGACAGGGGGAGGCCAACGTCCTGACTTTC
CASRTGQGEANVLTF
>-|TRBV7-3|TRBJ2-3|-
TGTGCCAGCAGCTCGCGACAGGGCACAGATACGCAGTATTTT
CASSSRQGTDTQYF
>-|TRBV7-2|TRBJ2-7|-
TGTGCCAGCAGCTTACTCGCAGGCAGCTACGAGCAGTACTTC
CASSLLAGSYEQYF